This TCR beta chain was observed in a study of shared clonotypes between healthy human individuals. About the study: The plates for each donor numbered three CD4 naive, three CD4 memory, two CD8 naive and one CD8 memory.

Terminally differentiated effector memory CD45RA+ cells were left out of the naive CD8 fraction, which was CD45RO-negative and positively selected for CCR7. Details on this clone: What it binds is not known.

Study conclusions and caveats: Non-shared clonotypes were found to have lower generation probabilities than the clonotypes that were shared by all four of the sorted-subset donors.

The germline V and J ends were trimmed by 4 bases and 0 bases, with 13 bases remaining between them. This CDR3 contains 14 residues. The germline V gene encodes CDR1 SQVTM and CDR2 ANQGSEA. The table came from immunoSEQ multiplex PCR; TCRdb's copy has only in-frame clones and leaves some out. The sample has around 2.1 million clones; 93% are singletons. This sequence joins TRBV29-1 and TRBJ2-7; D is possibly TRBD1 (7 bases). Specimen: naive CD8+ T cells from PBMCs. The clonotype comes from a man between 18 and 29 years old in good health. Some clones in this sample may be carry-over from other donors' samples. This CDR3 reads CSVGSRGDSYEQYF. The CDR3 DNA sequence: TGCAGCGTTGGAAGCAGGGGGGACTCCTACGAGCAGTACTTC.